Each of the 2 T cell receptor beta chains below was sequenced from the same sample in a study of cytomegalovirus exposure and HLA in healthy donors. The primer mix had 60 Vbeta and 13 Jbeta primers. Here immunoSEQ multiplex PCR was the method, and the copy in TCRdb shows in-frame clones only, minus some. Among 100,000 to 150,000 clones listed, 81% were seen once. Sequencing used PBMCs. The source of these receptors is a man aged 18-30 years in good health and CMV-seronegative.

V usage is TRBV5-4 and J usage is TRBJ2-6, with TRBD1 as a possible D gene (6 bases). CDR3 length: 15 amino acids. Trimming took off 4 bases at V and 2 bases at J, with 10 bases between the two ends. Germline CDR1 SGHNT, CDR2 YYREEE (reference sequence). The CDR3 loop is CASSDHRAGANVLTF. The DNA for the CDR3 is TGTGCCAGCAGCGATCACAGGGCTGGGGCCAACGTCCTGACTTTC. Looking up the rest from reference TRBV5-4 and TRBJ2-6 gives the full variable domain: ETGVTQSPTHLIKTRGQQVTLRCSSQSGHNTVSWYQQALGQGPQFIFQYYREEENGRGNFPPRFSGLQFPNYSSELNVNALELDDSALYLCASSDHRAGANVLTFGAGSRLTVL.

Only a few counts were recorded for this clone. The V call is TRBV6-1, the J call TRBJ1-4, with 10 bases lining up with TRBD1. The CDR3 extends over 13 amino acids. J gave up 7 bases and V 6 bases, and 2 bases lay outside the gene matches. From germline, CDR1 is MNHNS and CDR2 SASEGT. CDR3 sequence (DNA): TGTGCCAGCAGGGGACAGGGGAGTGAAAAACTGTTTTTT. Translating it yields CASRGQGSEKLFF.